This T cell receptor (beta chain) emerged from a study of T cells after posttransplantation cyclophosphamide. Trimming removed 0 bases from V and 0 bases from J, with 14 bases in between. Germline V gives CDR1 SGHVS, CDR2 FNYEAQ. The CDR3 runs 17 residues. Sampled 1 year posttransplant, controls received myeloablative marrow transplants, methotrexate and a calcineurin inhibitor. Libraries were prepared by immunoSEQ multiplex PCR; TCRdb keeps only in-frame clonotypes and omits some of them. The top ten clones hold 20% to 30% of a sample with roughly 9,900 clones, 70% to 90% of them seen once. This material consisted of PBMCs, taken after an allogeneic stem cell transplant with a calcineurin inhibitor and methotrexate. The receptor's source is a male patient aged 30 to 39 who received an allogeneic stem cell transplant from an unrelated donor, was CMV-positive, and had no GVHD. A share of the T cells may be of graft donor origin. The chain joins TRBV7-6 to TRBJ1-1; weak D call: TRBD1 (6 bases). This CDR3 reads CASSLAKDSGLNTEAFF. The DNA for the CDR3 is TGTGCCAGCAGCTTAGCAAAGGACAGCGGATTGAACACTGAAGCTTTCTTT.